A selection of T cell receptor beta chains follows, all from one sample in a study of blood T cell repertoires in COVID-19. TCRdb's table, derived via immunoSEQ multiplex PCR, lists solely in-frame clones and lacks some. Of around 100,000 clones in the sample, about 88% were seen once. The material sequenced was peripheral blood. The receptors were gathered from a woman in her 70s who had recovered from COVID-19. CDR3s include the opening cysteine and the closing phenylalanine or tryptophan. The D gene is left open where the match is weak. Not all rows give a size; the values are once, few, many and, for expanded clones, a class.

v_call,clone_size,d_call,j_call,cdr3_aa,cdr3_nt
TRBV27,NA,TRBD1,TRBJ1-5,CASSLTGGNQPQHF,TGTGCCAGCAGTCTTACAGGGGGCAATCAGCCCCAGCATTTT
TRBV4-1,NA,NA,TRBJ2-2,CASSQAANTGELFF,TGCGCCAGCAGCCAAGCAGCGAACACCGGGGAGCTGTTTTTT
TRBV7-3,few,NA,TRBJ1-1,CASSLMGGAEAFF,TGTGCCAGCAGCTTAATGGGCGGGGCTGAAGCTTTCTTT
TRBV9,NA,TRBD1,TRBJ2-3,CASSADRGTDTQYF,TGTGCCAGCAGCGCGGACAGGGGCACAGATACGCAGTATTTT
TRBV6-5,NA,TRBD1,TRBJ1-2,CASSRNRGRGGYTF,TGTGCCAGCAGTCGGAACAGGGGGCGCGGTGGCTACACCTTC
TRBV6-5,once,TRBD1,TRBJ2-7,CASTRTGGDEQYF,TGTGCCAGCACCCGGACAGGGGGCGACGAGCAGTACTTC
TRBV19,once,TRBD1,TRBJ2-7,CASSIVTGPAYEQYF,TGTGCCAGTAGTATAGTGACAGGGCCCGCCTACGAGCAGTACTTC
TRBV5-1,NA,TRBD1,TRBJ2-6,CASSQTGVGANVLTF,TGCGCCAGCAGCCAGACAGGGGTTGGGGCCAACGTCCTGACTTTC
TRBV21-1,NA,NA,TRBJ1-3,CAIRGPSIYRVSGNTIYF,TGTGCCATCAGAGGTCCTTCGATATACAGGGTCTCCGGAAACACCATATATTTT
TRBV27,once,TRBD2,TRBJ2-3,CASSPGLLAGVTTDTQYF,TGTGCCAGCAGTCCGGGCCTACTAGCGGGAGTCACCACAGATACGCAGTATTTT
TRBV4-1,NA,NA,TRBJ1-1,CASSHNSMNTEAFF,TGCGCCAGCAGCCATAACTCTATGAACACTGAAGCTTTCTTT
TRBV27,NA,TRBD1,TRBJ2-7,CASSSRDSSYEQYF,TGTGCCAGCAGTTCCCGGGACAGCTCCTACGAGCAGTACTTC
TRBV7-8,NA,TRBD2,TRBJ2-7,CASSLNLAGGTYEQYF,TGTGCCAGCAGCCTAAACCTAGCGGGAGGAACCTACGAGCAGTACTTC
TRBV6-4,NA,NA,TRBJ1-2,CASRPRAVPYYGYTF,TGTGCCAGCCGCCCGAGAGCGGTTCCCTACTATGGCTACACCTTC
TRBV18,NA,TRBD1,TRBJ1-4,CASSPALTGQGEKLFF,TGTGCCAGCTCACCAGCCCTGACCGGACAGGGAGAAAAACTGTTTTTT
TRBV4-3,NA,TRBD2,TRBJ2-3,CASSQLGLAARDTQYF,TGCGCCAGCAGCCAATTGGGACTAGCAGCGAGAGATACGCAGTATTTT
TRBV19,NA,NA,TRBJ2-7,CASSADGSYEQYF,TGTGCCAGTAGCGCTGATGGGAGCTACGAGCAGTACTTC
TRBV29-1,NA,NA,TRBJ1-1,CSVERGAKTEAFF,TGCAGCGTTGAACGGGGGGCTAAAACTGAAGCTTTCTTT
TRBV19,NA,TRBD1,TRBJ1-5,CAISTGRFAQPQHF,TGTGCCATTTCGACAGGGCGATTTGCTCAGCCCCAGCATTTT
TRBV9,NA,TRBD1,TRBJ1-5,CASSGTAHSGPQHF,TGTGCCAGCAGTGGGACAGCTCATAGTGGGCCCCAGCATTTT
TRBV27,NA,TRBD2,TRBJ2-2,CASSFGGRDTGELFF,TGTGCCAGCAGTTTCGGGGGGAGGGACACCGGGGAGCTGTTTTTT
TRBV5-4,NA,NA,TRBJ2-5,CASSFRGRRAGETQYF,TGTGCCAGCAGCTTTCGCGGCCGACGGGCGGGGGAGACCCAGTACTTC
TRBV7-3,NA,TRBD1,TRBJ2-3,CASSRQGILVSDTQYF,TGTGCCAGCAGCCGACAGGGAATCCTAGTGTCGGATACGCAGTATTTT
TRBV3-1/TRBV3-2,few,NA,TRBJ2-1,CASSTLTNEQFF,TGTGCCAGCAGCACTCTTACCAATGAGCAGTTCTTC